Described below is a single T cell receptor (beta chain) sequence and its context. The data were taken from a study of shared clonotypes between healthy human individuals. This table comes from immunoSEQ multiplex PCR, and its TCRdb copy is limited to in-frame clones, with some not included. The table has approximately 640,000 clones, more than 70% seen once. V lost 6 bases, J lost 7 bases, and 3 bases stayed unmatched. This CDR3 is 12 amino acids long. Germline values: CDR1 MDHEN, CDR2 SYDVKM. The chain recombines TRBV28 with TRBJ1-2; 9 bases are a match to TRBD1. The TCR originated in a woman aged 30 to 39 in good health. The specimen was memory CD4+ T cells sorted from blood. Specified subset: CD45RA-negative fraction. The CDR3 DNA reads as TGTGCCAGCAGCCGGGACAGGGTTGGCTACACCTTC. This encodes CASSRDRVGYTF.